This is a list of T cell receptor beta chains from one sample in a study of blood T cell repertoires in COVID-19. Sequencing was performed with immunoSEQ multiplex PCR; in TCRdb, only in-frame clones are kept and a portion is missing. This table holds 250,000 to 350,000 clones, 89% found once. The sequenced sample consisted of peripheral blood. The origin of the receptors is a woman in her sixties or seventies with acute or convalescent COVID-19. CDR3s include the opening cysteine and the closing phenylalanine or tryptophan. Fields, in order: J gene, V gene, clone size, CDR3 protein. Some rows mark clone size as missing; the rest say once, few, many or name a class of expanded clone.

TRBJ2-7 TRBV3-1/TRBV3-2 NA CASSLTGSYEQYF
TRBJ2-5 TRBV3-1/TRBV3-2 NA CASSCHGGRYKETQYF
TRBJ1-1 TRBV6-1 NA CASSDTTVTEAFF
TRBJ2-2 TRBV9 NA CASSAASAGGNTGELFF
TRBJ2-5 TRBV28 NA CASSRDRGSILVQETQYF
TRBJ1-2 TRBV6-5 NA CASSLERERLSGGYTF
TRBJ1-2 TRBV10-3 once CAIRTGTGTYGYTF
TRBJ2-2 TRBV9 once CASDSLYTGELFF
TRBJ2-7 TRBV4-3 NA CASSQVGQGMDEQYF
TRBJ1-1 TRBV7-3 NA CASSMGQGEAFF
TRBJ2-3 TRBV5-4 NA CASSGTLGLAGPNTDTQYF
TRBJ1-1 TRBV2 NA CASSEAPQGQTFF
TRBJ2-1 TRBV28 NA CASSYPIQGPEQFF
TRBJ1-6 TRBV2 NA CASGSGSYNSPLHF
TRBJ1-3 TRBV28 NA CASSFTETGSSGNTIYF
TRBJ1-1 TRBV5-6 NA CASSLVSDTEAFF
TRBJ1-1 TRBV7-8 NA CASSLWTPSNTEAFF
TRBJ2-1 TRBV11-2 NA CASSLPRTGDNEQFF
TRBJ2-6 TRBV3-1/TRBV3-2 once CASSQPGANVLTF
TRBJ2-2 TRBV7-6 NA CASSTSLAIGELFF
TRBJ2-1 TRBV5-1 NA CASSSLAGGSYNEQFF
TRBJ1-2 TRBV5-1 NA CASSRPGTGGDDYTF
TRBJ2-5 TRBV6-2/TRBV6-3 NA CASSWRGGRETQYF
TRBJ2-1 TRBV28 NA CASSDRDWTYNEQFF
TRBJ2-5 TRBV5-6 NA CASSLEPERGLETQYF
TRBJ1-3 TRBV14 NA CASSQGQGARDNSGNTIYF
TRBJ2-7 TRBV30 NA CAGGGRYEQYF
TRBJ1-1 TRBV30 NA CAWIPPRIEAFF
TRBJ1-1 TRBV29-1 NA CSARQGADTEAFF
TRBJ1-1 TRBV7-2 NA CASTARANTEAFF
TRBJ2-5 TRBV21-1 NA CASSKAPTGLYQETQYF
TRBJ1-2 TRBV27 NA CASSLSWGRYGYTF
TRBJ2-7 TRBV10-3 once CAISEFTSLDEQYF
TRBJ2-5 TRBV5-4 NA CASSLTGQQETQYF
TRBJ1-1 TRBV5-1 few CASSGSDRGTEAFF
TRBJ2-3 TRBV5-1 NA CASSSGLAGMGTDTQYF
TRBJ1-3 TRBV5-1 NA CASTQDRGGNTIYF
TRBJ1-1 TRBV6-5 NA CASRGGSMNTEAFF
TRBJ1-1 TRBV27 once CASSPRGLNTEAFF
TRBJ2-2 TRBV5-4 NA CASSRDRDLNTGELFF
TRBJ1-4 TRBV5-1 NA CASSLAGANEKLFF
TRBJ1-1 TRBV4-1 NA CASSQEGTGGTEAFF
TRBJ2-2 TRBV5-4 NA CASSLLGAGTGELFF
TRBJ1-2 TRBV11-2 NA CASSSGRGSNYGYTF
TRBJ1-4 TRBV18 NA CASSLRQGTTNEKLFF
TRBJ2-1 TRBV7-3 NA CASSLGGLLNNEQFF
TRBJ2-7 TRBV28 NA CASSFRVRRSYEQYF
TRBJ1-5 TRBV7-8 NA CASSKASNQPQHF
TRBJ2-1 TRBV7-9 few CASGLLAGGNEQFF
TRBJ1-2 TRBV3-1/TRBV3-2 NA CASSQVAAGGFYGYTF
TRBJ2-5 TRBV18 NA CASSPGTSPPETQYF
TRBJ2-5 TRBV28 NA CASSLFSGETQYF
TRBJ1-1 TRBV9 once CASSAPSNTEAFF
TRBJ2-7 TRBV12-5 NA CASGFPGGQGDDEQYF
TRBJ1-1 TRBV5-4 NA CASSLGAGVNTEAFF
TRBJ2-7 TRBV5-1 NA CASSPSQGYEQYF